The present entry profiles one T cell receptor beta chain with its context. Many counts were recorded for this clonotype. Its binding antigen is unknown. There are no base qualities to consult, and no much larger clone falls within one base. This entry belongs to a study of regulatory T cells in long-lasting Graves disease (dated by TCRdb to 2020 to 2022). Regarding the study in general: Antithyroid drugs had been taken for less than 3 months by newly diagnosed Graves' disease patients. Persistent Graves' disease patients were compared with newly diagnosed Graves' disease patients by peripheral blood TCR sequencing and RNA sequencing. A total of around 35 samples were covered by TCR sequencing, comprising some 13 persistent and around 20 newly diagnosed Graves' disease patients. The study was conducted in China and was registered as a clinical trial.

From cysteine to phenylalanine, the CDR3 is 16 amino acids long. Of the read, only the CDR3 DNA is kept; its 48 bases are in frame from base 1. After removal of 6 bases from V and 5 bases from J, the junction retains 14 bases not matched to a gene. As encoded in the germline V gene, CDR1 is MNHNS while CDR2 is SASEGT. Libraries were built with multiplex PCR. The reads were generated on an Illumina HiSeq 4000. iRepertoire HTBI primers and Arm-PCR amplification of CDR3 regions were used to construct TCR beta libraries. Before sequencing, the PCR products underwent gel purification. From the authors' description of their analysis: Across samples, some 62 TRBV and 13 to 15 TRBJ segments were identified and used for gene usage analysis of CDR3 amino acid clonotypes. COPE and FqMerger were used to merge filtered high-quality paired reads into contigs. BLAST was used to align contigs to IMGT TRBV, TRBD and TRBJ reference genes, with CDR3 defined following IMGT. Highly expanded clones were defined as clonotypes with a frequency above 0.1%. Repertoire diversity was measured by Shannon entropy, and V-J evenness by the Gini coefficient. Public clonotypes were defined as clonotypes shared by more than one individual. TCRdb handled the public reads itself, with Q25 trimming in fastp and clone calling in MiXCR, and kept productive beta chains. For every CDR3 protein sequence, its rows merge into one entry that carries the most common genes and DNA. The V and J calls and clone size come from TCRdb's table, not from the authors' own analysis. The sample table contains a few hundred thousand distinct CDR3 sequences; only one count was recorded for 11% to 15% of them. Clones ranked in the top ten supply about 15% of the sample.

The paper as a whole reports these results and caveats: A larger number of public clonotypes was shared among persistent patients (2,741) than among newly diagnosed patients (roughly 1,000). Compared with newly diagnosed patients, patients with persistent Graves' disease had lower TCR Shannon entropy and fewer highly expanded clones, which suggests clonal expansion. TRBV28, TRBJ1-2 and TRBJ2-5 were preferentially used in persistent disease, while TRBV20-1 and TRBJ2-1 were favored in newly diagnosed disease. Sequencing and analysis were restricted to the TCR beta chain. Because the primary lesion, thyroid tissue, could not be accessed, the study looked at peripheral blood alone. The small sample size was acknowledged by the authors as a limitation that may reduce accuracy.

The time point label for this specimen denotes: newly diagnosed GD, antithyroid drugs for less than 3 months. For both TCR sequencing and RNA sequencing, RNA was extracted from PBMCs using TRIzol. The diagnosis of Graves' disease was made according to American Thyroid Association guidelines. Patients were recruited from an endocrinology department in Xi'an, China. Each patient gave approximately 8.8 milliliters of peripheral blood, collected in an EDTA anticoagulant tube. Ficoll Paque Plus density gradient separation was used to isolate PBMCs, and no further T cell sorting was done. An Agilent 2100 Bioanalyzer and agarose gel were used to check RNA quality, while a NanoDrop 2000 measured RNA concentration. This sample was also put to use in a study of T cells in Graves' hyperthyroidism and ophthalmopathy. The second paper states: Stable Graves' hyperthyroidism was defined as the absence of progression to ophthalmopathy over 18 months of follow-up. Hyperthyroidism patients were newly diagnosed, had a disease duration of under 2 months, and were aged 18 to 65 years. The study excluded patients with uncontrolled infections, other autoimmune diseases, pregnancy or lactation. Diagnoses relied on clinical symptoms, serum thyroxine and TRAb, thyroid ultrasound and orbital computed tomography. A first-round RT-PCR of the TCR CDR3 used the HTBI primer set with the Qiagen OneStep RT-PCR kit. Blood samples also contained most of the expanded thyroid clonotypes (frequency above 0.001), which suggests that blood repertoires may reflect thyroid immune responses. Ophthalmopathy was separated from stable hyperthyroidism by a 13 V-J signature model, with approximately 85% sensitivity and approximately 81% specificity obtained in cross-validation and 80%/75% obtained in testing. In validation, the model predicted progression to ophthalmopathy with over 65% sensitivity and over 72% specificity, a median of 6.5 months before onset. TCR V-J signatures able to tell the groups apart were searched for in a discovery cohort of 95 or so patients, of whom about 40 had Graves' ophthalmopathy and about 55 had stable Graves' hyperthyroidism. Whether ophthalmopathy could be predicted prospectively was tested in an independent validation cohort made up of some 20 hyperthyroidism patients plus 17 patients who later progressed to ophthalmopathy. The roughly 99 discovery patients were divided at random into training and test sets in a 7:3 ratio. The study also compared thyroid tissue and blood T-cell repertoires from 6 or 7 Graves' hyperthyroidism patients. Once sampling was done, hyperthyroidism patients were given methimazole at a starting dose of 30 mg daily, whereas ophthalmopathy patients were given high-dose intravenous methylprednisolone. A second multiplex PCR round built the libraries, followed by size selection and purification. Libraries were sequenced paired-end with 100 bp reads on an Illumina HiSeq2000. SOAPnuke was used to process the raw data, throwing out any read that contained adapters or uncalled bases, had a mean Phred below 15, or lacked an exact constant-primer or identifier match. High-quality paired reads were merged using COPE v1.2.5, and each unique nucleotide sequence was defined as a clonotype. Clonotypes were aligned to IMGT TRBV, TRBD and TRBJ reference segments using MiTCR v1.1. Only V-J combinations with frequency above 0.0001, covering roughly 99% of repertoires, were analysed. A TCS score was defined as the ratio of F50 (clonal expansion) to E x V (chaos), with BLOSUM62-based TCRdist applied between CDR3 peptides within each V-J. Welch's t-statistics and random forest reduced approximately 520 V-J features to roughly 13, which were used in a naive Bayes classifier (R e1071). No statistical method was used to fix the sample size in advance, and group allocation was not hidden from the investigators. According to the paper, TCR Vbeta CDR3 sequencing was carried out on about 140 peripheral blood samples, which came from 40 to 45 ophthalmopathy, around 75 hyperthyroidism and about 17 progressor patients.

This sequence uses TRBV6-1 and TRBJ1-2; the central 8 bases match TRBD1. Sample: peripheral blood mononuclear cells (PBMCs), taken at new diagnosis, from a patient treated with antithyroid drugs. This TCR was sampled from a woman between 45 and 65 years old with Graves disease. Donor details come from another sample of the same person, matched by shared clones. The CDR3 amino acid sequence is: CASRDLSGGDGYGYTF. The base sequence is TGTGCCAGCAGAGACCTTTCAGGGGGCGACGGTTATGGCTACACCTTC.